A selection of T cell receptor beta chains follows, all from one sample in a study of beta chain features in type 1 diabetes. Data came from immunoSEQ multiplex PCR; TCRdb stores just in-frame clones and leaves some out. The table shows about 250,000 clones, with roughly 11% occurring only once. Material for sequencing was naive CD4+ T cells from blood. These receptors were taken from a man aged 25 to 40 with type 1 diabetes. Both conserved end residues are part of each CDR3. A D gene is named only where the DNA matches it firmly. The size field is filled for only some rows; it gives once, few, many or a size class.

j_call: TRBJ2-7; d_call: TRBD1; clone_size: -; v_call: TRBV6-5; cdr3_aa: CASSRTGQGVYEQYF; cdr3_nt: TGTGCCAGCAGTCGGACCGGACAGGGGGTCTACGAGCAGTACTTC
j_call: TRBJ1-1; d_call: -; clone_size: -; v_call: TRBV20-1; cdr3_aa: CSAQRAGEAFF; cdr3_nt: TGCAGTGCTCAGAGGGCAGGCGAAGCTTTCTTT
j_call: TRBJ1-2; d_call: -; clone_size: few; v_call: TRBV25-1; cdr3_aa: CASTRTRAGGDGYTF; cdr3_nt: TGTGCCAGCACCCGAACAAGGGCTGGAGGTGATGGCTACACCTTC
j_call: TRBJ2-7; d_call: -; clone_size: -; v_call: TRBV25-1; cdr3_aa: CASSITGSQEQYF; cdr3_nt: TGTGCCAGCAGTATAACAGGTTCCCAGGAGCAGTACTTC
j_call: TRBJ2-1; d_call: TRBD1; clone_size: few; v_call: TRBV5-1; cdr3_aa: CASSGGDRGGEQFF; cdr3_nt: TGCGCCAGCAGCGGGGGGGACAGGGGTGGTGAGCAGTTCTTC
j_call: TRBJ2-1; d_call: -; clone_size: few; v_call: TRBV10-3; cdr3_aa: CAISGESGLNYNEQFF; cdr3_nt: TGTGCCATCAGTGGAGAGTCGGGACTCAACTACAATGAGCAGTTCTTC
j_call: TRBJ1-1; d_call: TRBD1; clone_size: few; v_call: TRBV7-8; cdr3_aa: CASSFRGLNTEAFF; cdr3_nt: TGTGCCAGCAGCTTCAGGGGGCTGAACACTGAAGCTTTCTTT
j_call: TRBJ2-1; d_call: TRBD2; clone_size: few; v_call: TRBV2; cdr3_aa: CASRPLAGDQFF; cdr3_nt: TGTGCCAGCAGGCCGCTAGCGGGGGATCAGTTCTTC
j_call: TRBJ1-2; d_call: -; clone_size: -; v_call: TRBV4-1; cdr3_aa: CASSQGQGYGYTF; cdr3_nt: TGCGCCAGCAGCCAAGGCCAGGGTTATGGCTACACCTTC
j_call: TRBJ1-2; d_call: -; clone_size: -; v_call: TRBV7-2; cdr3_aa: CASSLQGIRGYTF; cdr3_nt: TGTGCCAGCAGCTTACAGGGAATCCGCGGCTACACCTTC
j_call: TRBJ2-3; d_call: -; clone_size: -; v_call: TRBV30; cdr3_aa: CAWSAGDTQYF; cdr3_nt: TGTGCCTGGAGTGCGGGTGATACGCAGTATTTT
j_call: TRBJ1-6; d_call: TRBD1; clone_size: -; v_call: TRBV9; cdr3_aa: CASSVVLGAGGYNSPLHF; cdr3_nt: TGTGCCAGCAGCGTAGTTTTAGGGGCAGGGGGCTATAATTCACCCCTCCACTTT
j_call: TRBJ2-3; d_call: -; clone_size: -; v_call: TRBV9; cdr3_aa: CASSVAAAGAPDTQYF; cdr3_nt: TGTGCCAGCAGCGTAGCTGCGGCGGGGGCTCCAGATACGCAGTATTTT
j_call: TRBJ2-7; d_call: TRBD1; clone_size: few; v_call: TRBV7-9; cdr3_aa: CASSRTGRFYEQYF; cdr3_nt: TGTGCCAGCAGCCGGACAGGGAGGTTCTACGAGCAGTACTTC
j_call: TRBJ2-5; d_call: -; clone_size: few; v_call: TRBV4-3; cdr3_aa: CASSQDRGSTQYF; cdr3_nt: TGCGCCAGCAGCCAAGATAGGGGGTCCACCCAGTACTTC
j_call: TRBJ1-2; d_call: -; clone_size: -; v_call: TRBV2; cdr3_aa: CASSAGRYGYTF; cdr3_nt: TGTGCCAGCAGTGCGGGTCGATATGGCTACACCTTC
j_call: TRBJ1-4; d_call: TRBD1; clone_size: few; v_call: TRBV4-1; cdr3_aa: CASSRTGGAGREKLFF; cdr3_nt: TGCGCCAGCAGCCGGACAGGGGGCGCAGGCCGAGAAAAACTGTTTTTT
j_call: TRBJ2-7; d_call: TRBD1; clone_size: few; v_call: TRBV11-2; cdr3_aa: CASSLVGTGNVEQYF; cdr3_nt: TGTGCCAGCAGCTTAGTCGGGACAGGGAACGTCGAGCAGTACTTC
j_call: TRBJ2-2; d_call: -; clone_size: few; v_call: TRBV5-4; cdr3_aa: CASSDRTNTGELFF; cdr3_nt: TGTGCCAGCAGCGACAGGACAAACACCGGGGAGCTGTTTTTT
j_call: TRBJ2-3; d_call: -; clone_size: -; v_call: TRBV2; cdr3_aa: CASGRDGQFTDTQYF; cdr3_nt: TGTGCCAGCGGACGGGACGGACAGTTCACAGATACGCAGTATTTT
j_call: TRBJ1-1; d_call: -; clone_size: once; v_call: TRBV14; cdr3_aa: CASSQYSGYTEAFF; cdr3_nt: TGTGCCAGCAGCCAATATTCAGGTTACACTGAAGCTTTCTTT
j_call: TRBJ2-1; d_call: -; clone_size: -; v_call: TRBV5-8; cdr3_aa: CASSSDSREFF; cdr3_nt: TGTGCCAGCAGCTCTGACTCGAGGGAGTTCTTC
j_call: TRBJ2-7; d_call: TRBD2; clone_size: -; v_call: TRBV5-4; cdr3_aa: CASSLLGGGSYEQYF; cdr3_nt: TGTGCCAGCAGCTTGTTGGGCGGGGGGAGCTACGAGCAGTACTTC
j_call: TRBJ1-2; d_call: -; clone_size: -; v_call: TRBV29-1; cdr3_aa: CSARGQSAGYTF; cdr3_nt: TGCAGCGCCAGAGGGCAGTCGGCTGGCTACACCTTC
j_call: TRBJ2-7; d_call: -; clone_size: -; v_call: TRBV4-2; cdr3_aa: CASSQDRPLARTYEQYF; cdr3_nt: TGTGCCAGCAGCCAAGATCGTCCCCTAGCGAGGACCTACGAGCAGTACTTC
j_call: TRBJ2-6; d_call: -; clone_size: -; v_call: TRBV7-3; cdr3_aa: CASTPTGVPGANVLTF; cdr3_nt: TGTGCCAGCACCCCGACGGGGGTTCCTGGGGCCAACGTCCTGACTTTC
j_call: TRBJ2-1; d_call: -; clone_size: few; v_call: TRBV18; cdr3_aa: CASSPPSHNEQFF; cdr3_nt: TGTGCCAGCTCACCACCGAGCCACAATGAGCAGTTCTTC
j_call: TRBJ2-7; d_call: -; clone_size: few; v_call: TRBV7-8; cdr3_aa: CASSLGRGSSYEQYF; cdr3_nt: TGTGCCAGCAGCTTAGGCAGGGGATCTTCCTACGAGCAGTACTTC
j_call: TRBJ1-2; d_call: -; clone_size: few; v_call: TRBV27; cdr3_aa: CASSLWGGRGYTF; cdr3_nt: TGTGCCAGCAGTTTATGGGGGGGGCGAGGCTACACCTTC